The entry below describes one T cell receptor beta chain. Its antigen is currently unknown. The CDR3 consists of 15 residues. The V end lost 5 bases, the J end lost 2 bases, and 15 bases lay between the germline ends. Looked up from germline, CDR1 is SNHLY and CDR2 is FYNNEI. Naive CD8 cells lacked CD45RO, underwent positive selection for CCR7 and left out terminally differentiated effector memory CD45RA+ cells. Caucasian adults residing in Nashville, Tennessee made up all the donors. The entry originates in a study of shared clonotypes between healthy human individuals. Study-wide results and limits: Only a few donors were included, so the genetic and exposure-history diversity represented was limited.

As processed by the authors: With immunoSEQ giving junction-only sequences and no quality scores, filtering differed. Generated by immunoSEQ multiplex PCR, the TCRdb table keeps only in-frame clones and is missing some. V and J calls and clone size come straight from that table; D and trimming were deduced from the DNA. The sample holds some 2.1 million clones; approximately 94% are singletons and the top ten take about 1.1%. The sample consisted of naive CD8+ T cells sorted from blood. The rearrangement links TRBV2 to TRBJ1-1, with a weak D call TRBD1 (6 bases). The receptor's source is a man in his late teens or twenties in good health. CDR3 sequence reads: CASSSDRLINTEAFF. CDR3 nucleotide sequence: TGTGCCAGCAGTTCGGACAGACTAATAAACACTGAAGCTTTCTTT.